The rows below give T cell receptor beta chains drawn from one sample of a study of cytomegalovirus exposure and HLA in healthy donors. The protocol was immunoSEQ multiplex PCR, while the TCRdb copy is restricted to in-frame clones and leaves out a portion. This sample contains approximately 170,000 clones. Sequenced: PBMCs. All receptors come from a woman between 18 and 30 years old in good health and CMV-seropositive. The CDR3 runs from the conserved cysteine through the conserved F or W. The order of the fields is CDR3 DNA, CDR3 protein, V gene, J gene, D gene. D genes are given only for firm matches.

CDR3nt: TGTGCCAGCAGCTCCCTCGGGAGCGGGGGGGCCGGGGAGACCCAGTACTTC; CDR3aa: CASSSLGSGGAGETQYF; v_gene: TRBV5-6; j_gene: TRBJ2-5; d_gene: TRBD2
CDR3nt: TGTGCCAGCAGCTTGTCGGGCAGGGGGTGTAACTACGAGCAGTACTTC; CDR3aa: CASSLSGRGCNYEQYF; v_gene: TRBV5-7; j_gene: TRBJ2-7; d_gene: TRBD1
CDR3nt: TGTGCCAGCAGCGACCGACACCGGGGGAACACTGAAGCTTTCTTT; CDR3aa: CASSDRHRGNTEAFF; v_gene: TRBV9; j_gene: TRBJ1-1; d_gene: .
CDR3nt: TGTGCCTGGAGTGGGGGGACTAGCGGGGGGGAGACCCAGTACTTC; CDR3aa: CAWSGGTSGGETQYF; v_gene: TRBV30; j_gene: TRBJ2-5; d_gene: TRBD2
CDR3nt: TGTGCCAGCAGTCATCAGGTAACCTACGAGCAGTACTTC; CDR3aa: CASSHQVTYEQYF; v_gene: TRBV2; j_gene: TRBJ2-7; d_gene: .
CDR3nt: TGTGCCAGCAGCGAGGGACTAGCGGGGGTTTACGAGCAGTACTTC; CDR3aa: CASSEGLAGVYEQYF; v_gene: TRBV13; j_gene: TRBJ2-7; d_gene: TRBD2
CDR3nt: TGTGCCAGCAGGGTAATCCGGGACAGTCGTAGCTCCTACGAGCAGTACTTC; CDR3aa: CASRVIRDSRSSYEQYF; v_gene: TRBV6-4; j_gene: TRBJ2-7; d_gene: TRBD1
CDR3nt: TGTGCCAGCAGCTACCTGACAGGGCCCCAAGAGACCCAGTACTTC; CDR3aa: CASSYLTGPQETQYF; v_gene: TRBV7-6; j_gene: TRBJ2-5; d_gene: TRBD1
CDR3nt: TGTGCCAGCAGTGACAGCGGGATTAACGTCGGGGAGCTGTTTTTT; CDR3aa: CASSDSGINVGELFF; v_gene: TRBV6-1; j_gene: TRBJ2-2; d_gene: TRBD2
CDR3nt: TGTGCCAGTAGTATAGCCGCGGCGGTAGAAGCTTTCTTT; CDR3aa: CASSIAAAVEAFF; v_gene: TRBV19; j_gene: TRBJ1-1; d_gene: .
CDR3nt: TGTGCCAGTACCGGGACTCCCCTATCAATTCAGTACTTC; CDR3aa: CASTGTPLSIQYF; v_gene: TRBV7-8; j_gene: TRBJ2-4; d_gene: .
CDR3nt: TGCGCCAGCAGCCAAGATTACGAAGCGGGAGTCTACGAGCAGTACTTC; CDR3aa: CASSQDYEAGVYEQYF; v_gene: TRBV4-1; j_gene: TRBJ2-7; d_gene: TRBD2
CDR3nt: TGCGCCAGCAGCTTCACGGGGTCGAAGACCCAGTACTTC; CDR3aa: CASSFTGSKTQYF; v_gene: TRBV5-1; j_gene: TRBJ2-5; d_gene: .
CDR3nt: TGCGCCAGCAGCCAAGATCGCCAGGCGAACACTGAAGCTTTCTTT; CDR3aa: CASSQDRQANTEAFF; v_gene: TRBV4-1; j_gene: TRBJ1-1; d_gene: .
CDR3nt: TGTGCCAGTAGTATAGGAGGTGGTCAGCCCCAGCATTTT; CDR3aa: CASSIGGGQPQHF; v_gene: TRBV19; j_gene: TRBJ1-5; d_gene: .
CDR3nt: TGTGCCAGCTCACCAGCGATTCTGGAGGCCACCATATATTTT; CDR3aa: CASSPAILEATIYF; v_gene: TRBV18; j_gene: TRBJ1-3; d_gene: .
CDR3nt: TGTGCCAGCGGCTTAGGACTGGGTGGGCAAGAGACCCAGTACTTC; CDR3aa: CASGLGLGGQETQYF; v_gene: TRBV7-7; j_gene: TRBJ2-5; d_gene: .
CDR3nt: TGCGCCAGCAGCTTGGTGGCTAGCGGGGGGCGGAAGCAGTTCTTC; CDR3aa: CASSLVASGGRKQFF; v_gene: TRBV5-1; j_gene: TRBJ2-1; d_gene: TRBD2
CDR3nt: TGCGCCAGCAGCGGAATTACGGGGGCTTTCTTT; CDR3aa: CASSGITGAFF; v_gene: TRBV5-1; j_gene: TRBJ1-1; d_gene: .
CDR3nt: TGTGCCAGAAGCCAGGTCAGAGAGACCCAGTACTTC; CDR3aa: CARSQVRETQYF; v_gene: TRBV5-3; j_gene: TRBJ2-5; d_gene: .
CDR3nt: TGTGCCAGCAGCTTAGGAGGTGCTCAAGAGACCCAGTACTTC; CDR3aa: CASSLGGAQETQYF; v_gene: TRBV7-2; j_gene: TRBJ2-5; d_gene: .
CDR3nt: TGTGCCAGCAGTTACTCGAGAGAGGGGAACACTGAAGCTTTCTTT; CDR3aa: CASSYSREGNTEAFF; v_gene: TRBV6-5; j_gene: TRBJ1-1; d_gene: .
CDR3nt: TGTGCCAGCAGTGAAGGTTCAACAGGGCTACTCTCCCCCATATATTTT; CDR3aa: CASSEGSTGLLSPIYF; v_gene: TRBV6-1; j_gene: TRBJ1-3; d_gene: .
CDR3nt: TGTGCCAGCTCAGACCTACAGGGCTCCTACGAGCAGTACTTC; CDR3aa: CASSDLQGSYEQYF; v_gene: TRBV18; j_gene: TRBJ2-7; d_gene: .
CDR3nt: TGTGCCAGCAGTCCCAGGGGGCGAGGGAACTACGAGCAGTACTTC; CDR3aa: CASSPRGRGNYEQYF; v_gene: TRBV6-6; j_gene: TRBJ2-7; d_gene: TRBD1
CDR3nt: TGTGCCAGCAGCCGATCCGGGACAATCGACGAAAAACTGTTTTTT; CDR3aa: CASSRSGTIDEKLFF; v_gene: TRBV7-2; j_gene: TRBJ1-4; d_gene: .
CDR3nt: TGTGCCAGTAGTACGACAGGCACCGAAAAACTGTTTTTT; CDR3aa: CASSTTGTEKLFF; v_gene: TRBV19; j_gene: TRBJ1-4; d_gene: .
CDR3nt: TGTGCCAGCACCAGGGGGCTCGAGCAGTACTTC; CDR3aa: CASTRGLEQYF; v_gene: TRBV6-6; j_gene: TRBJ2-7; d_gene: TRBD1
CDR3nt: TGTGCCAGCAGCCGACCCGGGACCTACAATGAGCAGTTCTTC; CDR3aa: CASSRPGTYNEQFF; v_gene: TRBV5-5; j_gene: TRBJ2-1; d_gene: .
CDR3nt: TGTGCCAGCAGCCCCTTCCCCGGGGGATCTAGCACAGATACGCAGTATTTT; CDR3aa: CASSPFPGGSSTDTQYF; v_gene: TRBV7-2; j_gene: TRBJ2-3; d_gene: .
CDR3nt: TGCGCCAGCAGCTTGAGGGGGGGCCCGAACACTGAAGCTTTCTTT; CDR3aa: CASSLRGGPNTEAFF; v_gene: TRBV5-1; j_gene: TRBJ1-1; d_gene: .
CDR3nt: TGTGCCAGTAGTGCGACAGTTTCCTACGAGCAGTACTTC; CDR3aa: CASSATVSYEQYF; v_gene: TRBV19; j_gene: TRBJ2-7; d_gene: .
CDR3nt: TGTGCCAGCAGTTCTCTATCCCCAGAGACCCAGTACTTC; CDR3aa: CASSSLSPETQYF; v_gene: TRBV11-2; j_gene: TRBJ2-5; d_gene: .
CDR3nt: TGTGCCAGCAGCCGTAAGGGGACAGGGGTTGTAGATACGCAGTATTTT; CDR3aa: CASSRKGTGVVDTQYF; v_gene: TRBV27; j_gene: TRBJ2-3; d_gene: TRBD1
CDR3nt: TGTGCCTGGAGTGTACAAGTTCAGTTCTTC; CDR3aa: CAWSVQVQFF; v_gene: TRBV30; j_gene: TRBJ2-1; d_gene: .
CDR3nt: TGCGCCAGCAGCCCCTCTCCTAGCGGGAGGCACACCGGGGAGCTGTTTTTT; CDR3aa: CASSPSPSGRHTGELFF; v_gene: TRBV4-1; j_gene: TRBJ2-2; d_gene: TRBD2
CDR3nt: TGCAGCGTCCCGAGGGATGGCTCTGGGGCCAACGTCCTGACTTTC; CDR3aa: CSVPRDGSGANVLTF; v_gene: TRBV29-1; j_gene: TRBJ2-6; d_gene: .
CDR3nt: TGTGCCAGCAGCCTCCGGGACAGGGCATCTCGGGGCTACACCTTC; CDR3aa: CASSLRDRASRGYTF; v_gene: TRBV7-6; j_gene: TRBJ1-2; d_gene: TRBD1
CDR3nt: TGTGCCAGCAGTGACCCCGCAGGTATGAACACTGAAGCTTTCTTT; CDR3aa: CASSDPAGMNTEAFF; v_gene: TRBV2; j_gene: TRBJ1-1; d_gene: .
CDR3nt: TGCGCCAGCAGCTCTAGCACAGATACGCAGTATTTT; CDR3aa: CASSSSTDTQYF; v_gene: TRBV5-1; j_gene: TRBJ2-3; d_gene: .
CDR3nt: TGTGCCTGGAGTGTACTAGCGGGAGTTGAGCAGTTCTTC; CDR3aa: CAWSVLAGVEQFF; v_gene: TRBV30; j_gene: TRBJ2-1; d_gene: TRBD2